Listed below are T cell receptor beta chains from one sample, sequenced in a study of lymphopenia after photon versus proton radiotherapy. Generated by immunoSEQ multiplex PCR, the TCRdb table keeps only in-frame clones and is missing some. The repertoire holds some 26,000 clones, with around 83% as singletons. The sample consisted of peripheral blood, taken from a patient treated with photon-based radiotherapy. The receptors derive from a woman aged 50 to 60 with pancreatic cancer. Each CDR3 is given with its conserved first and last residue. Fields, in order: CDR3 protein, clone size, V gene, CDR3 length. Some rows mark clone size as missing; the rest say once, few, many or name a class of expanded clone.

CDR3: CAWSAGRRNTEAFF; size: NA; V: TRBV30; length: 14
CDR3: CASSLAGGAQETQYF; size: once; V: TRBV7-9; length: 15
CDR3: CSLRPTDTQYF; size: NA; V: TRBV20-1; length: 11
CDR3: CAHRRVDHGSGNTIYF; size: NA; V: TRBV30; length: 16
CDR3: CASSQDFGGYTDTQYF; size: NA; V: TRBV4-1; length: 16
CDR3: CASSSEGGQPYEQYF; size: few; V: TRBV11-2; length: 15
CDR3: CASSLGPSSYNEQFF; size: NA; V: TRBV7-3; length: 15
CDR3: CASSIEGQGRVKGQPQHF; size: NA; V: TRBV19; length: 18
CDR3: CASSPLGRQPQHF; size: few; V: TRBV7-2; length: 13
CDR3: CASSSEVFSRNTIYF; size: NA; V: TRBV5-6; length: 15
CDR3: CASRPNPGTGVYGYTF; size: NA; V: TRBV27; length: 16
CDR3: CASSQVTGEQFF; size: once; V: TRBV4-3; length: 12
CDR3: CASSLLDTMNTEAFF; size: NA; V: TRBV28; length: 15
CDR3: CASSLGRNEQFF; size: NA; V: TRBV19; length: 12
CDR3: CASSQDSGGVGINEQFF; size: NA; V: TRBV14; length: 17
CDR3: CATSREKAGSSYNEQFF; size: NA; V: TRBV15; length: 17
CDR3: CSGKLGPLTDTQYF; size: once; V: TRBV29-1; length: 14
CDR3: CAWRGQGIGTDTQYF; size: NA; V: TRBV30; length: 15
CDR3: CASSQRAGALTDTQYF; size: NA; V: TRBV4-2; length: 16
CDR3: CASSPRTEASEQFF; size: NA; V: TRBV9; length: 14
CDR3: CAASGTSGSGNEQFF; size: NA; V: TRBV30; length: 15
CDR3: CASSQEGGYDIFAIESGANVLTF; size: NA; V: TRBV14; length: 23
CDR3: CASSVEGTENYGYTF; size: NA; V: TRBV9; length: 15
CDR3: CASSLGTSGGRETQYF; size: NA; V: TRBV9; length: 16